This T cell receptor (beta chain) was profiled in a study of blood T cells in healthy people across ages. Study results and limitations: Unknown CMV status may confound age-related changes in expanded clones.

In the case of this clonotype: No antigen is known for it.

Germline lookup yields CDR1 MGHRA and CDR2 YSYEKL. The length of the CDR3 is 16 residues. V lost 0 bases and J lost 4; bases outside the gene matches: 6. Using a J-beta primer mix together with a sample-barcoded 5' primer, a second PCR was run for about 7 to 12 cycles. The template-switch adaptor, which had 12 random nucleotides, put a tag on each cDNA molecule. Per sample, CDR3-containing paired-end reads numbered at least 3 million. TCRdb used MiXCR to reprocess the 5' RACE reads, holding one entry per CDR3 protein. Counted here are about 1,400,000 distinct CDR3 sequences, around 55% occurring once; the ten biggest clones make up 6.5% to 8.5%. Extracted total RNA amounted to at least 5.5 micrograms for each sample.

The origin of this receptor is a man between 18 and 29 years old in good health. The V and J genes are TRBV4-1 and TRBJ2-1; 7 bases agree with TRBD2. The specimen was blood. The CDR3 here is CASSQDWDYDYNEQFF. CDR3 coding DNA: TGCGCCAGCAGCCAAGATTGGGACTACGATTACAATGAGCAGTTCTTC.